Below, 22 T cell receptor beta chains from the same sample are listed, as sequenced in a study of neurological immune-mediated disorders. Using its own MiXCR run on the 5' RACE reads, TCRdb lists one record per CDR3 protein. The sample holds around 14,000 distinct CDR3 sequences, more than 9% seen once. The source material was PBMCs. These receptors were collected from a woman aged 35 to 49 in good health.

This clonotype was found many times. The gene calls are TRBV12-3 or TRBV12-4 and TRBJ2-2; perhaps TRBD1 as D (6 bases). The ends were cut back, 6 bases at V and 5 bases at J, with 16 bases in the middle. CDR3 size: 15 residues. CDR3 sequence: CASSLQGLLTGELFF. CDR3 DNA sequence: TGTGCCAGCAGCCTACAGGGCCTTCTTACCGGGGAGCTGTTTTTT.

This clonotype was picked up many times. The chain employs TRBV5-1 and TRBJ2-7; D is possibly TRBD2 (5 bases). CDR1 is SGHRS, CDR2 YFSETQ, per germline. This CDR3 is 13 amino acids long. Trimming removed 1 base from V and 4 bases from J, with 9 bases in between. As DNA, the CDR3 is TGCGCCAGCAGCTTGATCGGGGTATACGAGCAGTACTTC. Protein sequence: CASSLIGVYEQYF.

By its share, this clonotype is medium-sized. The chain employs TRBV5-5 and TRBJ2-2, with 7 bases identical to TRBD1. The germline CDR1 and CDR2 sequences are SGHKS and YYEKEE (reference sequence). V lost 4 bases, J lost 2 bases, and 5 bases stayed unmatched. The CDR3 is made up of 15 amino acids. Here the CDR3 DNA reads TGTGCCAGCAGCCCGAGGGACAGCAACACCGGGGAGCTGTTTTTT. It codes for CASSPRDSNTGELFF. Together with reference TRBV5-5 and TRBJ2-2, the CDR3 gives the full variable domain: DAGVTQSPTHLIKTRGQQVTLRCSPISGHKSVSWYQQVLGQGPQFIFQYYEKEERGRGNFPDRFSARQFPNYSSELNVNALLLGDSALYLCASSPRDSNTGELFFGEGSRLTVL.

This clonotype was picked up many times. The CDR3 region has the DNA TGTGCCAGCAGCTTGGATCCGGAACGGGCTCAGCCCCAGCATTTT. Translation: CASSLDPERAQPQHF. The chain employs TRBV5-5 and TRBJ1-5; D uncertain. The CDR3 runs 15 residues. CDR1 is SGHKS, CDR2 YYEKEE, per germline (reference sequence). V lost 0 bases and J lost 6, with 13 bases in between.

This clonotype occurred many times. The V gene is TRBV5-6, the J gene TRBJ1-2; a possible D gene is TRBD1 (5 bases). Germline V CDR1 and CDR2: SGHDT, YYEEEE. V was pared by 3 bases and J by 0 bases, with 21 bases between. The CDR3 contains 18 residues. CDR3 sequence (DNA): TGTGCCAGCAGCTGGGGTCGGACAAACAGATTAGCTAACTATGGCTACACCTTC. It codes for CASSWGRTNRLANYGYTF.

The sample holds many counts of this clonotype. V usage is TRBV5-1 and J usage is TRBJ2-2; 7 bases agree with TRBD2. J was trimmed by 6 bases and V by 3 bases; bases with no gene match: 8. The CDR3 covers 15 residues. Germline lookup yields CDR1 SGHRS and CDR2 YFSETQ. CDR3 sequence reads: CASSSHRAGAGELFF. In DNA form, the CDR3 reads TGCGCCAGCAGCTCCCATCGGGCGGGGGCCGGGGAGCTGTTTTTT. Combining the CDR3 with reference TRBV5-1 and TRBJ2-2 gives the whole variable domain KAGVTQTPRYLIKTRGQQVTLSCSPISGHRSVSWYQQTPGQGLQFLFEYFSETQRNKGNFPGRFSGRQFSNSRSEMNVSTLELGDSALYLCASSSHRAGAGELFFGEGSRLTVL.

This clonotype has a count of ten or more. The V call is TRBV30, the J call TRBJ1-2, with a possible D match to TRBD1 (5 bases). Per the germline V gene, CDR1 is GTSNPN and CDR2 is SVGIG (reference sequence). The CDR3 sequence is 13 residues long. With 2 bases removed from V and 7 bases from J, the gap between germline ends came to 14 bases. In nucleotides, the CDR3 is TGTGCCTGGAGTCGGGGGGGGGAACGTGGCTACACCTTC. This sequence encodes CAWSRGGERGYTF.

This clonotype was detected many times. J is TRBJ2-1 and V is TRBV5-1; D is unclear. V was trimmed by 0 bases and J by 9 bases, leaving 10 bases between them. Germline V lookup: CDR1 SGHRS, CDR2 YFSETQ. The CDR3 loop spans 13 amino acids. The CDR3 nucleotides are TGCGCCAGCAGCTTGGCGAGCGCTCCTGAGCAGTTCTTC. It translates to CASSLASAPEQFF.

Ten or more counts support this clonotype. V gene TRBV6-6 combines with J gene TRBJ2-3; unclear D gene. CDR1 is MNHNY and CDR2 is SVGAGI in the germline V gene (reference sequence). With 0 bases removed from V and 5 bases from J, the gap between germline ends came to 3 bases. This CDR3 has 12 residues. DNA of the CDR3: TGTGCCAGCAGTTACTCCGTAGATACGCAGTATTTT. It translates to CASSYSVDTQYF.

This clonotype has a count of ten or more. The chain carries TRBV7-8 and TRBJ2-1; TRBD2 agrees at 12 bases. Germline V gives CDR1 SGHVS, CDR2 FQNEAQ. V lost 6 bases to trimming and J lost 7 bases; unmatched junction nucleotides: 7. CDR3 length: 15 amino acids. The CDR3 nucleotides are TGTGCCAGCAGAGAAACTAGCGGGGGGCTTAATGAGCAGTTCTTC. Protein: CASRETSGGLNEQFF.

This clonotype was counted at least ten times. The genes are TRBV20-1 and TRBJ1-2; 8 nucleotides line up with TRBD1. This CDR3 comprises 11 residues. Germline V lookup: CDR1 DFQATT, CDR2 SNEGSKA (reference sequence). DNA of the CDR3: TGCAGGGTCCAGGGACAGGATGGCTACACCTTC. Residues: CRVQGQDGYTF.

This clonotype has a count of ten or more. V is TRBV10-2 and J is TRBJ2-2; D might be TRBD2 (6 bases). The CDR3 loop spans 15 amino acids. V lost 9 bases, J lost 7 bases, and 21 bases lay in between. The V gene's germline CDR1 is WSHSY and CDR2 SAAADI. Here the CDR3 DNA reads TGCGCCAGAAATTCGACTCCGCCGGGGGTCGGGGAGCTGTTTTTT. Protein sequence: CARNSTPPGVGELFF.

Many counts were recorded for this clonotype. The chain links TRBV6-2 or TRBV6-3 to TRBJ2-7; D gene unclear. V shed 2 bases and J shed 7 bases, with 9 bases lying between them. Per the germline V gene, CDR1 is MNHEY and CDR2 is SVGEGT. The CDR3 is made up of 12 amino acids. CDR3 in amino acids: CASSYPPLEQYF. The CDR3 nucleotides read TGTGCCAGCAGTTACCCGCCCTTGGAGCAGTACTTC.

The table lists this clonotype with many counts. This chain joins TRBV5-1 and TRBJ1-2; 7 nucleotides match TRBD1. The germline V gene encodes CDR1 SGHRS and CDR2 YFSETQ. The J segment lost 4 bases and the V segment lost 5 bases, leaving 11 bases of the junction unmatched. This CDR3 region has 15 residues. The CDR3 is CASSDTGAIGYGYTF. Here the CDR3 DNA reads TGCGCCAGCAGTGATACAGGGGCTATAGGCTATGGCTACACCTTC.

This clonotype appeared many times. The rearrangement joins TRBV7-8 to TRBJ2-7, with 7 nucleotides matching TRBD1. The germline V gene encodes CDR1 SGHVS and CDR2 FQNEAQ. The V and J ends lost 0 bases and 2 bases, in that order; junction bases with no gene match: 4. CDR3 length equals 15 residues. CDR3 in DNA: TGTGCCAGCAGCTTAGCTGGGACAGAGACCTACGAGCAGTACTTC. Its translation: CASSLAGTETYEQYF.

This clonotype was seen at least ten times. The rearrangement uses TRBV18 and TRBJ2-3, with D possibly being TRBD1 (6 bases). This CDR3 region has 14 residues. Deletions cut 5 bases from V and 3 bases from J, with 12 bases between. The germline CDR1 and CDR2 sequences are KGHSH and LQKENI. CDR3 sequence (DNA): TGTGCCAGCTCAAGTTCAGGGGTTACAGATACGCAGTATTTT. It translates to CASSSSGVTDTQYF.

By sample share, this clonotype is large (0.1 to 1%). The chain has TRBV3-1 and TRBJ2-7; D is perhaps TRBD1 (5 bases). V dropped 1 base and J dropped 9 bases, with 22 bases sitting between them. The germline V gene has CDR1 LGHDT and CDR2 YNNKEL (reference sequence). CDR3 length: 16 residues. CDR3 residues: CASSQVARATMDGQYF. CDR3 nucleotides: TGTGCCAGCAGCCAAGTCGCCAGGGCCACCATGGATGGGCAGTACTTC.

The rearrangement links TRBV6-2 or TRBV6-3 to TRBJ2-7; D is possibly TRBD2 (5 bases). V dropped 7 bases and J dropped 3 bases, with 13 bases sitting between them. The germline V gene encodes CDR1 MNHEY and CDR2 SVGEGT. The CDR3 is 13 residues long. CDR3 DNA: TGTGCCAGCATTTATCGACTATTCTACGAGCAGTACTTC. Its translation: CASIYRLFYEQYF.

This clonotype has ten or more counts. This chain uses TRBV6-5 with TRBJ2-4; D unresolved. The CDR3 loop spans 16 amino acids. Germline assignment: CDR1 MNHEY and CDR2 SVGAGI. Between the trimmed V and J ends, which lost 10 bases and 5 bases, there was a span of 24 bases. The CDR3 spells CATAIGGRYGENIQYF. CDR3 DNA: TGTGCCACCGCAATCGGTGGCCGATATGGGGAAAACATTCAGTACTTC.

This clonotype is classed as medium-sized. The CDR3 nucleotides are TGCGCCAGCAGACCCTCGTCCGGGAACACTGAAGCTTTCTTT. It codes for CASRPSSGNTEAFF. This chain links TRBV4-1 with TRBJ1-1; D is uncertain. CDR3 length: 14 amino acids. Germline assignment: CDR1 MGHRA and CDR2 YSYEKL. V lost 6 bases, J lost 1 base, and 12 bases lay in between.

As concerns this clonotype: One end of the junction varies from germline; a read error may be responsible. This rearrangement joins TRBV20-1 to TRBJ2-2; a possible D gene is TRBD2 (5 bases). This CDR3 contains 10 residues. Germline V lookup: CDR1 DFQATT, CDR2 SNEGSKA (reference sequence). The CDR3 loop reads CSKGTGEMFF. The CDR3, as DNA: TGCAGCAAGGGCACCGGGGAGATGTTTTTT.

This clonotype came up many times. The J gene is TRBJ1-5, the V gene TRBV18; D ambiguous. Per the germline V gene, CDR1 is KGHSH and CDR2 is LQKENI. Trimming removed 5 bases from V and 5 bases from J, with 16 bases in between. This CDR3 is 15 amino acids long. CDR3 DNA: TGTGCCAGCTCATCACGGGGTTCATTGGATCAGCCCCAGCATTTT. The encoded protein is CASSSRGSLDQPQHF.